The 14 T cell receptor beta chains below come from one sample, sequenced in a study of T cells after yellow fever vaccination. TCRdb reprocessed the 5' RACE reads via MiXCR and lists one record per CDR3 protein. Of approximately 70,000 distinct CDR3 sequences in the sample, 6.5% were seen once. Sequencing was performed on CD8+ T cells sorted from PBMCs, taken about 49 days after the first yellow fever vaccination. The receptors originated from a man between 18 and 35 years old who received the YFV17D yellow fever vaccine.

This clonotype has at least ten counts. The chain is built from TRBV5-1 and TRBJ1-1; D is unresolved. Germline assignment: CDR1 SGHRS and CDR2 YFSETQ. The CDR3 loop spans 11 amino acids. The V end was cut by 0 bases, the J end by 8 bases, with 5 bases between. The CDR3 here is CASSLGSEAFF. The CDR3 DNA reads TGCGCCAGCAGCTTGGGGTCCGAAGCTTTCTTT.

CDR3 region: CASSSIIDTQYF. The CDR3 nucleotides are TGTGCCAGCAGCTCGATTATAGATACGCAGTATTTT. This sequence joins TRBV7-8 and TRBJ2-3; D remains ambiguous. The CDR3 extends over 12 amino acids. With 4 bases removed from V and 5 bases from J, the gap between germline ends came to 7 bases. CDR1 and CDR2 from the germline V gene are SGHVS and FQNEAQ.

In this sample, this clonotype turned up a few times. V usage is TRBV29-1 and J usage is TRBJ1-2; no definite D call. The V end was cut by 6 bases, the J end by 1 base, with 15 bases between. The length of the CDR3 is 14 residues. CDR1 and CDR2 from the germline V gene are SQVTM and ANQGSEA. The CDR3 is CSVPPGLFNYGYTF. The CDR3 nucleotides are TGCAGCGTGCCGCCAGGCCTTTTTAACTATGGCTACACCTTC.

This clonotype appeared a few times. Its ends do not fully match the called genes, so a read error is possible. This chain joins TRBV20-1 and TRBJ2-3; perhaps D is TRBD1 or TRBD2 (5 bases each). Germline CDR1 and CDR2: DFQATT and SNEGSKA (reference sequence). This CDR3 is built from 16 residues. Written as DNA, the CDR3 is TGCTGTGCTAGAGATCGGGGCGTTGGTTGGGCAGATACGCAGTATTTT. This translates into CCARDRGVGWADTQYF.

This CDR3 is CASSHETPNTEAFF. In nucleotides, the CDR3 is TGCGCCAGCAGCCATGAGACCCCGAACACTGAAGCTTTCTTT. The V and J genes are TRBV4-1 and TRBJ1-1; D is uncertain. There are 14 residues in the CDR3. Trimming cost V 3 bases and J 1 base, with 9 bases left between them. Germline V CDR1 and CDR2: MGHRA, YSYEKL.

V is TRBV12-3 or TRBV12-4 and J is TRBJ1-5; D might be TRBD1 (6 bases). Trimming took off 5 bases at V and 6 bases at J, with 14 bases between the two ends. The CDR3 runs 14 residues. The CDR3 region has the DNA TGTGCCAGCAGTGAAACCCCCAGGGGTCAGCCCCAGCATTTT. Translated: CASSETPRGQPQHF.

This clonotype was observed at least ten times. V and J are TRBV6-5 and TRBJ2-2, with a weak D call TRBD1 (6 bases). CDR3 size: 18 residues. V lost 0 bases and J lost 4, with 18 bases in between. Germline loops: CDR1 MNHEY, CDR2 SVGAGI. The DNA of the CDR3 is TGTGCCAGCAGTTACTCGGGACCCTCCGGGACATCCACCGGGGAGCTGTTTTTT. It translates to CASSYSGPSGTSTGELFF.

The V call is TRBV6-1, the J call TRBJ1-1; D not certain. Trimming took 6 bases from V and 7 from J, leaving 15 bases between them. This CDR3 region has 13 residues. Germline V gene sequence: CDR1 MNHNS, CDR2 SASEGT. CDR3 in amino acids: CASSTNVGIEAFF. The CDR3 DNA sequence: TGTGCCAGCAGCACAAATGTTGGGATTGAAGCTTTCTTT.

Many counts were recorded for this clonotype. One end of the junction is discordant with germline, which a read error may explain. DNA for the CDR3: TGTGCCAGCAGCTTTTTGCCTAAAGCGAAAACCGGGGAGCTGTTTTTT. Amino acid sequence: CASSFLPKAKTGELFF. V and J are TRBV7-8 and TRBJ2-2, with unresolved D. CDR1 SGHVS and CDR2 FQNEAQ come from the germline V gene. The CDR3 extends over 16 amino acids.

The genes are TRBV5-6 and TRBJ2-1, with TRBD1 identical over 10 bases. With V trimmed by 3 bases and J by 4 bases, 4 bases remained unmatched. Germline V gene lookup returns CDR1 SGHDT and CDR2 YYEEEE. The CDR3 contains 15 residues. Here the CDR3 DNA reads TGTGCCAGCAGCTGGCTGGGACAGGGGTACAATGAGCAGTTCTTC. Residues: CASSWLGQGYNEQFF. Variable domain in full (rest from reference TRBV5-6 and TRBJ2-1): DAGVTQSPTHLIKTRGQQVTLRCSPKSGHDTVSWYQQALGQGPQFIFQYYEEEERQRGNFPDRFSGHQFPNYSSELNVNALLLGDSALYLCASSWLGQGYNEQFFGPGTRLTVL.

The table lists this clonotype with many counts. This chain connects TRBV14 to TRBJ2-7, with D hard to call. V lost 3 bases and J 6 bases, leaving 18 bases between the germline ends. This CDR3 is 15 amino acids long. Germline V gives CDR1 SGHDN, CDR2 FVKESK. The DNA of the CDR3 is TGTGCCAGCAGCCACTGGGCGAATCAGATATGCGAGCAGTACGTC. It encodes CASSHWANQICEQYV.

At least ten counts were recorded for this clonotype. The chain has TRBV4-3 and TRBJ2-3; 12 nucleotides match TRBD2. The trim removed 0 bases at V and 3 bases at J, leaving 4 bases unmatched. CDR3 size: 17 residues. Germline CDR1 and CDR2: LGHNA and YSLEER. CDR3 amino acids: CASSQELAGGPTDTQYF. Here the CDR3 DNA reads TGCGCCAGCAGCCAAGAACTAGCGGGGGGCCCGACAGATACGCAGTATTTT.

Ten or more counts support this clonotype. This chain uses TRBV11-2 with TRBJ2-7; D is possibly TRBD1 (5 bases). The CDR3 contains 16 residues. The V end was cut by 1 base, the J end by 0 bases, with 13 bases between. CDR1 SGHAT and CDR2 FQNNGV come from the germline V gene. The CDR3 DNA is TGTGCCAGCAGCTTAGTTCTAGGACACATCTCCTACGAGCAGTACTTC. Amino acids: CASSLVLGHISYEQYF.

The sample holds a few counts of this clonotype. The rearrangement uses TRBV27 and TRBJ1-2, with D uncertain. The CDR3 length is 13 residues. V lost 3 bases, J lost 1 base, and 6 bases lay in between. CDR1 is MNHEY, CDR2 SMNVEV, per germline (reference sequence). CDR3 sequence reads: CASSLTVNYGYTF. The CDR3 DNA reads TGTGCCAGCAGTTTGACGGTTAACTATGGCTACACCTTC.